Included here is one T cell receptor (beta chain) sequence, with context. Germline CDR1 reads SGHKS; CDR2 reads YYEKEE (reference sequence). The CDR3 has 15 residues. Trimming pared 0 bases from V and 0 bases from J, leaving 9 bases between. Original data processing: Nucleated cell number was recorded as an estimate derived from reference gene primer amplification. TCRdb's copy holds only in-frame clones and misses some; the assay was immunoSEQ multiplex PCR. That table furnishes V, J and clone size, whereas the DNA furnished D and trimming. The sample consists of 440,000 or so clones, around nine tenths of them appearing once. This sample was included in a study of blood T cell repertoires in COVID-19. For the study at large: Material from acute and convalescent COVID-19 was sourced from the United States, Italy and Spain.

Seattle-derived patients entered the study during active infection and were followed longitudinally. This receptor was identified in a woman between 40 and 55 years old with COVID-19, enrolled during active disease. Material for sequencing was peripheral blood. The gene calls are TRBV5-5 and TRBJ1-2; D might be TRBD1 (5 bases). CDR3 nucleotide sequence: TGTGCCAGCAGCTTGGCCGGGGGTACTAACTATGGCTACACCTTC. It translates to CASSLAGGTNYGYTF.